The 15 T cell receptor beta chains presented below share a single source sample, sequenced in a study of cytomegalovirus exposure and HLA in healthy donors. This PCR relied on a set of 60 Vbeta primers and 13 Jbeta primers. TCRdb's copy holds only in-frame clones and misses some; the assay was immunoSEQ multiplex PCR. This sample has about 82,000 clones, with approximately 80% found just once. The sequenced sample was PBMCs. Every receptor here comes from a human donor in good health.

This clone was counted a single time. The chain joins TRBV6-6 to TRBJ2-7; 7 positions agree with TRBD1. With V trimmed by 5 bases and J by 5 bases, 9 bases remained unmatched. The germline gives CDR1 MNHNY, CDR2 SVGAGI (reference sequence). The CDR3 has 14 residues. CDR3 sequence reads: CASSPLTGWDEQYF. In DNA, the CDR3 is TGTGCCAGCAGTCCCTTGACAGGGTGGGACGAGCAGTACTTC.

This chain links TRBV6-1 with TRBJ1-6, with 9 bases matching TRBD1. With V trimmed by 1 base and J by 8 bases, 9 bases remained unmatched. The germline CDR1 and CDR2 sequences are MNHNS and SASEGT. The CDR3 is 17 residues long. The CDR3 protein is CASSEDIGQGWDSPLHF. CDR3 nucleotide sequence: TGTGCCAGCAGTGAAGATATTGGACAGGGGTGGGATTCACCCCTCCACTTT.

CDR3 region: CASRRGTGVAEAFF. CDR3 in DNA: TGCGCCAGCAGACGGGGGACAGGGGTGGCTGAAGCTTTCTTT. V gene TRBV5-1 combines with J gene TRBJ1-1; 10 bases fit TRBD1. CDR3 length: 14 amino acids. V shed 5 bases and J 6 bases; nucleotides not matched to a gene: 7. Germline V gives CDR1 SGHRS, CDR2 YFSETQ.

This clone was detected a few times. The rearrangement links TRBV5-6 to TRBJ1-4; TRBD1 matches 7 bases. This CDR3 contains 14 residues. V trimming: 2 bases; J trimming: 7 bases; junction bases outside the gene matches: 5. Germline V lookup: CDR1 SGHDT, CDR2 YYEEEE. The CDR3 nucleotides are TGTGCCAGCAGCTTACGACAGGGATTTGAAAAACTGTTTTTT. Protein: CASSLRQGFEKLFF.

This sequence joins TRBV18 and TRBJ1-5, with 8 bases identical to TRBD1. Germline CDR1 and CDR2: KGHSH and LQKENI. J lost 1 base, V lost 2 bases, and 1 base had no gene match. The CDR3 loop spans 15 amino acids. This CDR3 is CASSPAGGSNQPQHF. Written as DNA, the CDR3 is TGTGCCAGCTCACCAGCAGGGGGCAGCAATCAGCCCCAGCATTTT.

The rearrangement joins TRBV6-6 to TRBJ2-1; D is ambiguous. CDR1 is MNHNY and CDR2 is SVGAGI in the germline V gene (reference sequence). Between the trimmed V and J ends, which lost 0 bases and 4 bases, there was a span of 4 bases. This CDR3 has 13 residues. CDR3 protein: CASSYSTYNEQFF. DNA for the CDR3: TGTGCCAGCAGTTACTCGACATACAATGAGCAGTTCTTC.

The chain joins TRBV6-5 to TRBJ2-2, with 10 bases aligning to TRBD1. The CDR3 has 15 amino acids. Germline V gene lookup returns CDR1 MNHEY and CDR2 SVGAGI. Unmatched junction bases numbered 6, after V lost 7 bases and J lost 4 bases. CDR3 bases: TGTGCCAGCATTGACAGGGGGCCACCCACCGGGGAGCTGTTTTTT. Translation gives CASIDRGPPTGELFF.

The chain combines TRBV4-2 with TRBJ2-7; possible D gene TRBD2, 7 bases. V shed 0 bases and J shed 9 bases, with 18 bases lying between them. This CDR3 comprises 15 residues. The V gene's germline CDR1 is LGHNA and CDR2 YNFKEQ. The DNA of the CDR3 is TGTGCCAGCAGCCAAGATCTCGGGGGGCTACGGGGGCAGTACTTC. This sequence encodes CASSQDLGGLRGQYF.

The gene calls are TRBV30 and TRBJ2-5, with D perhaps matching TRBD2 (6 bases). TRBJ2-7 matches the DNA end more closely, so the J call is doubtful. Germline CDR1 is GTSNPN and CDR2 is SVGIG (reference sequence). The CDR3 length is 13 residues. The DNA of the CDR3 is TGTGCCTGGAGTGTGGGGGGATCCTACGAGCAGTACTTC. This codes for CAWSVGGSYEQYF.

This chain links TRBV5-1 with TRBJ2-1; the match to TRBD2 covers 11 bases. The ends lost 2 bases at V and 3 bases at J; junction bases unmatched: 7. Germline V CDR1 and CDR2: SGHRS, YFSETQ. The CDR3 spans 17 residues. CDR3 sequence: CASSFRDSGGDYNEQFF. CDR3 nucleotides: TGCGCCAGCAGCTTCCGTGATAGCGGGGGGGACTACAATGAGCAGTTCTTC.

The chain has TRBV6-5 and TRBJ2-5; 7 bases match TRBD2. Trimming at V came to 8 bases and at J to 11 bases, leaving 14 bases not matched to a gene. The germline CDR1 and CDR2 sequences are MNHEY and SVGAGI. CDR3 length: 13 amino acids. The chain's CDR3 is CASSPPGAGEQYF. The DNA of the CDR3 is TGTGCCAGCTCTCCCCCCGGGGCGGGGGAGCAGTACTTC.

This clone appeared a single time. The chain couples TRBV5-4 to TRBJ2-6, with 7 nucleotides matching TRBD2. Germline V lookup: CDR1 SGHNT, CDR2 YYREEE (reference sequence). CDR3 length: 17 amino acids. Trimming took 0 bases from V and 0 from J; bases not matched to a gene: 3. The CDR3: CASSLGSGISGANVLTF. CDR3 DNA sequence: TGTGCCAGCAGCTTGGGGAGCGGGATCTCTGGGGCCAACGTCCTGACTTTC.

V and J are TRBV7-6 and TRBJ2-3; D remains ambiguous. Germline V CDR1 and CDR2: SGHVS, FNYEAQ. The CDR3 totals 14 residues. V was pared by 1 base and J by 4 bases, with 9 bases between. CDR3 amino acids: CASSLGAAPDTQYF. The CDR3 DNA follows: TGTGCCAGCAGCTTAGGGGCAGCCCCAGATACGCAGTATTTT. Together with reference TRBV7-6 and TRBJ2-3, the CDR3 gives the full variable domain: GAGVSQSPRYKVTKRGQDVALRCDPISGHVSLYWYRQALGQGPEFLTYFNYEAQQDKSGLPNDRFSAERPEGSISTLTIQRTEQRDSAMYRCASSLGAAPDTQYFGPGTRLTVL.

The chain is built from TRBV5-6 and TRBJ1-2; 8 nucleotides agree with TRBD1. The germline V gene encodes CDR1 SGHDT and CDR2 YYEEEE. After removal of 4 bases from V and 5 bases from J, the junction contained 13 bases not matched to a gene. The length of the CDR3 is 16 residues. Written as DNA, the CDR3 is TGTGCCAGCAGCCCCGGGACAGGCTTAATTTGGTATGGCTACACCTTC. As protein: CASSPGTGLIWYGYTF.

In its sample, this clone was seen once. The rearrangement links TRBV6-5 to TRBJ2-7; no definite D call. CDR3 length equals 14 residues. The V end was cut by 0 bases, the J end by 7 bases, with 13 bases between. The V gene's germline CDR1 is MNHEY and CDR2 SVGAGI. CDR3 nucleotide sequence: TGTGCCAGCAGTTACTCGCCCGGGTCGAGGGAGCAGTACTTC. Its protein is CASSYSPGSREQYF.